The 29 T cell receptor beta chains below come from one sample, sequenced in a study of blood T cell repertoires in COVID-19. The data were produced by immunoSEQ multiplex PCR, yet TCRdb's version contains in-frame clones alone and is incomplete. Of approximately 110,000 clones listed, 75% to 90% are singletons. Sequencing was performed on peripheral blood. All receptors come from a woman in her 50s with acute or convalescent COVID-19.

The rearrangement uses TRBV6-5 and TRBJ1-6, with a weak D call TRBD1 (5 bases). From germline, CDR1 is MNHEY and CDR2 SVGAGI. Trimming cost V 8 bases and J 8 bases, with 13 bases left between them. The CDR3 sequence is 13 residues long. In DNA, the CDR3 is TGTGCCAGCCAGTTACAGGCGGATTCACCCCTCCACTTT. Encoded protein: CASQLQADSPLHF.

The chain uses TRBV7-9 and TRBJ2-3, with 8 nucleotides matching TRBD2. The CDR3 length is 14 residues. Germline V CDR1 and CDR2: SEHNR, FQNEAQ (reference sequence). V lost 5 bases, J lost 5 bases, and 6 bases stayed unmatched. CDR3 sequence (DNA): TGTGCCAGCAGCCCTCCGGCGGGGGGAGATACGCAGTATTTT. This gives the protein CASSPPAGGDTQYF.

The J gene is TRBJ1-6, the V gene TRBV10-3; 7 bases align to TRBD1. Germline V gene lookup returns CDR1 ENHRY and CDR2 SYGVKD. There are 16 residues in the CDR3. V shed 3 bases and J 6 bases; nucleotides not matched to a gene: 8. For the CDR3, the DNA is TGTGCCATCAGTGAAGGGACAGACCATCGTAATTCACCCCTCCACTTT. Its protein product is CAISEGTDHRNSPLHF.

The chain combines TRBV15 with TRBJ2-5, with D hard to call. CDR1 is LNHNV, CDR2 YYDKDF, per germline (reference sequence). Between the trimmed V and J ends, which lost 0 bases and 4 bases, there was a span of 6 bases. The CDR3 has 13 amino acids. This chain's CDR3 is CATSRDPGETQYF. The CDR3 DNA follows: TGTGCCACCAGCAGAGATCCAGGAGAGACCCAGTACTTC.

The V call is TRBV25-1, the J call TRBJ1-4; 9 bases are a match to TRBD1. Germline V gives CDR1 MGHDK, CDR2 SYGVNS. V was clipped by 4 bases and J by 5 bases; unmatched bases: 5. The CDR3 spans 15 residues. The CDR3, as DNA: TGTGCCAGCAGTGTACGGACAGGGGTGAATGAAAAACTGTTTTTT. Its translation is CASSVRTGVNEKLFF.

The chain is built from TRBV7-9 and TRBJ2-1; TRBD2 aligns across 7 bases. V shed 8 bases, J shed 6 bases, and the junction held 10 bases outside the gene matches. The CDR3 contains 14 residues. The germline V gene has CDR1 SEHNR and CDR2 FQNEAQ (reference sequence). This CDR3 is CASSTASGANEQFF. Here the CDR3 DNA reads TGTGCCAGCTCGACGGCTAGCGGAGCCAATGAGCAGTTCTTC.

This chain joins TRBV5-1 and TRBJ1-2; D gene ambiguous. Deletions cut 4 bases from V and 0 bases from J, with 16 bases between. Per the germline V gene, CDR1 is SGHRS and CDR2 is YFSETQ. The CDR3 loop spans 16 amino acids. Written as DNA, the CDR3 is TGCGCCAGCAGCCTCGAGGGCCGCCAATCTAACTATGGCTACACCTTC. Translation gives CASSLEGRQSNYGYTF.

V and J are TRBV19 and TRBJ1-2; perhaps TRBD1 as D (6 bases). With 4 bases removed from V and 6 bases from J, the gap between germline ends came to 12 bases. In germline, CDR1 is LNHDA, CDR2 SQIVND (reference sequence). The CDR3 is 13 amino acids. CDR3 amino acids: CASSSAGGDGYTF. CDR3 DNA sequence: TGTGCCAGTAGTAGTGCGGGGGGCGATGGCTACACCTTC.

The genes are TRBV19 and TRBJ2-3; TRBD2 aligns across 8 bases. There are 16 residues in the CDR3. The germline CDR1 and CDR2 sequences are LNHDA and SQIVND (reference sequence). Unmatched junction bases numbered 13, after V lost 10 bases and J lost 1 base. CDR3 region: CATGRVAGGRTDTQYF. Written as DNA, the CDR3 is TGTGCCACCGGCAGGGTTGCGGGGGGTCGCACAGATACGCAGTATTTT.

The CDR3 region has the DNA TGTGCCAGCAGCTTAACACAGGGGGTGAACACTGAAGCTTTCTTT. The encoded protein is CASSLTQGVNTEAFF. This chain uses TRBV7-2 with TRBJ1-1; 8 bases agree with TRBD1. The CDR3 length is 15 residues. The J segment lost 0 bases and the V segment lost 2 bases, leaving 2 bases of the junction unmatched. In germline, CDR1 is SGHTA, CDR2 FQGNSA. Looking up the rest from reference TRBV7-2 and TRBJ1-1 gives the full variable domain: GAGVSQSPSNKVTEKGKDVELRCDPISGHTALYWYRQSLGQGLEFLIYFQGNSAPDKSGLPSDRFSAERTGGSVSTLTIQRTQQEDSAVYLCASSLTQGVNTEAFFGQGTRLTVV.

This rearrangement joins TRBV6-2 or TRBV6-3 to TRBJ2-5; D is undetermined. The CDR3 is 12 amino acids. The germline gives CDR1 MNHEY, CDR2 SVGEGT. V dropped 0 bases and J dropped 5 bases, with 4 bases sitting between them. DNA for the CDR3: TGTGCCAGCAGTTACTCTCGGGAGACCCAGTACTTC. The encoded protein is CASSYSRETQYF.

This chain joins TRBV5-1 and TRBJ2-3, with TRBD2 matching over 8 bases. Germline lookup yields CDR1 SGHRS and CDR2 YFSETQ. V trimming: 6 bases; J trimming: 2 bases; junction bases outside the gene matches: 17. The CDR3 is made up of 18 amino acids. CDR3 in amino acids: CASKSIGTSGSSTDTQYF. In nucleotides, the CDR3 is TGCGCCAGCAAATCCATAGGAACTAGCGGTTCTTCCACAGATACGCAGTATTTT.

This chain's CDR3 is CASSQHEAFF. CDR3 bases: TGTGCCAGCAGCCAACATGAAGCTTTCTTT. The chain has TRBV7-9 and TRBJ1-1; the D is unclear. This CDR3 has 10 amino acids. Trimming pared 5 bases from V and 7 bases from J, leaving 5 bases between. Germline lookup yields CDR1 SEHNR and CDR2 FQNEAQ (reference sequence).

The chain carries TRBV28 and TRBJ1-4; D not certain. CDR3 length equals 12 residues. Germline-derived CDR1 and CDR2 are MDHEN and SYDVKM. V lost 6 bases and J lost 11, with 13 bases in between. Here the CDR3 DNA reads TGTGCCAGCAGCCCTCTAGGAAGGAAACTGTTTTTT. The encoded protein is CASSPLGRKLFF.

This chain joins TRBV5-5 and TRBJ1-4; D is uncertain. Trimming removed 4 bases from V and 6 bases from J, with 16 bases in between. The length of the CDR3 is 15 residues. Germline lookup yields CDR1 SGHKS and CDR2 YYEKEE (reference sequence). The CDR3 DNA reads TGTGCCAGCAGCCCGTCCGGGTCGAGGGATGAAAAACTGTTTTTT. This codes for CASSPSGSRDEKLFF.

The V gene is TRBV7-8, the J gene TRBJ2-7; D is possibly TRBD2 (5 bases). CDR1 and CDR2 (germline): SGHVS, FQNEAQ. V lost 6 bases to trimming and J lost 4 bases, with 16 bases between them. CDR3 size: 14 residues. CDR3 loop: CASREGTGSYEQYF. For the CDR3, the DNA is TGTGCCAGCAGAGAGGGTACGGGGTCGTACGAGCAGTACTTC.

This chain connects TRBV10-2 to TRBJ1-1, with 7 positions matching TRBD1. The CDR3 runs to 14 residues. Germline CDR1 WSHSY, CDR2 SAAADI. Trimming cost V 6 bases and J 4 bases; bases outside gene matches: 8. The CDR3 DNA is TGCGCCAGCAGGCGCGACAGGGAGAGCACTGAAGCTTTCTTT. Its protein is CASRRDRESTEAFF.

The rearrangement links TRBV18 to TRBJ1-4; the match to TRBD1 covers 7 bases. With 3 bases clipped from V and 3 bases from J, the junction kept 4 bases outside the gene matches. The CDR3 has 15 residues. Germline assignment: CDR1 KGHSH and CDR2 LQKENI. The CDR3, as DNA: TGTGCCAGCTCACCCCGGGACAGTCCTAATGAAAAACTGTTTTTT. It translates to CASSPRDSPNEKLFF.

The chain carries TRBV18 and TRBJ1-2; D is undetermined. The V gene lost 3 bases and the J gene lost 4 bases, with 12 bases spanning the gap. The CDR3 totals 14 residues. The germline V gene encodes CDR1 KGHSH and CDR2 LQKENI. The DNA of the CDR3 is TGTGCCAGCTCACCGGTGGTAGTCGGCTATGGCTACACCTTC. This translates into CASSPVVVGYGYTF.

The chain uses TRBV19 and TRBJ1-2; tentative D call: TRBD1 (6 bases). This CDR3 is built from 17 residues. V was shortened by 6 bases and J by 2 bases, with 22 bases between the two germline ends. Germline V gene data show CDR1 as LNHDA and CDR2 as SQIVND (reference sequence). The CDR3 region is CASSLTRGAAMNYGYTF. The CDR3 DNA follows: TGTGCCAGTAGCCTCACGCGGGGGGCAGCTATGAACTATGGCTACACCTTC.

V and J are TRBV10-2 and TRBJ1-5; D might be TRBD1 (6 bases). V lost 8 bases to trimming and J lost 2 bases, with 16 bases between them. This CDR3 contains 15 residues. Germline CDR1 reads WSHSY; CDR2 reads SAAADI. The CDR3 loop reads CASPDRTQGNQPQHF. In nucleotides, the CDR3 is TGCGCCAGCCCTGACAGGACCCAAGGCAATCAGCCCCAGCATTTT.

This chain joins TRBV18 and TRBJ2-7; a weak D match, TRBD1 (5 bases). Trimming shortened V by 0 bases and J by 3 bases, and 9 bases separated the two germline ends. Per the germline V gene, CDR1 is KGHSH and CDR2 is LQKENI. This CDR3 is 14 amino acids long. The DNA of the CDR3 is TGTGCCAGCTCACCACCGGGGCGCATCTACGAGCAGTACTTC. Its translation is CASSPPGRIYEQYF.

The rearrangement uses TRBV3-1 (or the pseudogene TRBV3-2) and TRBJ2-5, with 8 bases matching TRBD2. Per the germline V gene, CDR1 is LGHDT and CDR2 is YNNKEL (reference sequence). The CDR3 consists of 16 residues. With 0 bases clipped from V and 4 bases from J, the junction kept 7 bases outside the gene matches. The CDR3 is CASSQEPGLAGETQYF. DNA for the CDR3: TGTGCCAGCAGCCAAGAACCCGGACTAGCAGGAGAGACCCAGTACTTC.

This chain uses TRBV7-2 with TRBJ2-5, with TRBD2 matching over 10 bases. The CDR3 is 13 amino acids. Germline V gene sequence: CDR1 SGHTA, CDR2 FQGNSA. J lost 5 bases, V lost 6 bases, and 3 bases had no gene match. CDR3 nucleotides: TGTGCCAGCAGTCGAGCGGGAGGGGAGACCCAGTACTTC. It yields the protein CASSRAGGETQYF.

The chain combines TRBV20-1 with TRBJ1-4, with D unclear. Trimming took 6 bases from V and 8 from J, leaving 10 bases between them. The CDR3 length is 11 residues. Germline CDR1 and CDR2: DFQATT and SNEGSKA (reference sequence). The CDR3 here is CSALSEEKLFF. The CDR3 DNA reads TGCAGTGCCCTGAGTGAGGAAAAACTGTTTTTT.

The chain uses TRBV4-1 and TRBJ1-1; D call uncertain. Trimming pared 7 bases from V and 4 bases from J, leaving 16 bases between. Germline CDR1 is MGHRA and CDR2 is YSYEKL. This CDR3 has 14 residues. CDR3 nucleotide sequence: TGCGCCAGCAACGGGGTAACGACCCCCACTGAAGCTTTCTTT. Amino acids: CASNGVTTPTEAFF.

CDR3 sequence: CASSAMPSGTEAFF. CDR3 sequence (DNA): TGTGCCAGCAGCGCGATGCCTTCGGGCACTGAAGCTTTCTTT. The chain is built from TRBV2 and TRBJ1-1; D unresolved. Germline CDR1 and CDR2: SNHLY and FYNNEI. The CDR3 loop spans 14 amino acids. The V gene lost 6 bases and the J gene lost 4 bases, with 15 bases spanning the gap.

This clone showed up just once. V gene TRBV28 combines with J gene TRBJ1-1; tentative D call: TRBD1 (6 bases). V lost 5 bases and J 5 bases, leaving 12 bases between the germline ends. Germline lookup yields CDR1 MDHEN and CDR2 SYDVKM. This CDR3 region has 13 residues. CDR3 protein: CASSHRVGTEAFF. CDR3 DNA: TGTGCCAGCAGTCACAGGGTCGGTACTGAAGCTTTCTTT.

This clone was seen only a few times. The chain is built from TRBV29-1 and TRBJ1-1; D is perhaps TRBD1 (5 bases). The CDR3 loop spans 12 amino acids. CDR1 is SQVTM and CDR2 is ANQGSEA in the germline V gene. V lost 3 bases and J lost 6, with 11 bases in between. CDR3 loop: CSVDWGGAEAFF. As DNA, the CDR3 is TGCAGCGTTGATTGGGGGGGAGCTGAAGCTTTCTTT.